This T cell receptor (beta chain) was obtained from a study of T cell repertoires in cytomegalovirus infection. Trimming removed 3 bases from V and 4 bases from J; junction bases left unmatched: 2. This CDR3 spans 15 amino acids. CDR1 and CDR2 from the germline V gene are SGHDT and YYEEEE. The table lists this clonotype with many counts. TCRdb called the reads again in MiXCR, with one record for every CDR3 protein. The sample consists of over 450,000 distinct CDR3 sequences, around 11% of them appearing once. What was sequenced was PBMCs. The sequence was collected from a human donor in good health (CMV status not recorded). Some clones in this sample may be carry-over from other donors' samples. This chain uses TRBV5-6 with TRBJ2-5; 14 nucleotides agree with TRBD2. The CDR3 loop reads CASSSGLAGGETQYF. CDR3 sequence (DNA): TGTGCCAGCAGCTCCGGACTAGCGGGAGGAGAGACCCAGTACTTC.